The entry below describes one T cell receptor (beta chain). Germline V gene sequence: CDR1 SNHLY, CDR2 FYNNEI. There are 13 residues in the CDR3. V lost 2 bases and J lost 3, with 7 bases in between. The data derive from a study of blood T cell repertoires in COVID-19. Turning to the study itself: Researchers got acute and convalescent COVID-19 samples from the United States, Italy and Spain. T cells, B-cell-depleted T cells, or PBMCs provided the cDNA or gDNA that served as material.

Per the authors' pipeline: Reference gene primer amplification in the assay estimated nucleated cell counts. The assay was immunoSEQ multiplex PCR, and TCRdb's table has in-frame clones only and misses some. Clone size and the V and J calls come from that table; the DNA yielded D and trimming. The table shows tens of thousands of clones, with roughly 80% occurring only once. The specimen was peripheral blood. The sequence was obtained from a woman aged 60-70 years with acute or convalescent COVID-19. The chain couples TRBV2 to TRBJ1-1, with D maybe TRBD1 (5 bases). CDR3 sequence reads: CASSEQGYTEAFF. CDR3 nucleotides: TGTGCCAGCAGTGAACAGGGTTACACTGAAGCTTTCTTT.